Following are 11 T cell receptor beta chains from one sample sequenced in a study of OX40 agonist ivuxolimab in advanced cancers. Repertoires were generated with immunoSEQ multiplex PCR, while TCRdb's copy carries only in-frame clones and drops some. The sample records around 48,000 clones, 65% to 85% being singletons. The sequencing used CD4+ or CD8+ T cells sorted from blood, collected in a trial of the OX40 agonist ivuxolimab. These TCRs come from an adult with an advanced solid tumor such as melanoma, head and neck, liver or kidney cancer.

J is TRBJ2-2 and V is TRBV6-4; no firm D call. This CDR3 is built from 13 residues. V was trimmed by 4 bases and J by 5 bases, leaving 8 bases between them. Germline V gives CDR1 MRHNA, CDR2 SNTAGT. For the CDR3, the DNA is TGTGCCAGCAGTGGAGGCAGAACCGGGGAGCTGTTTTTT. Amino acids: CASSGGRTGELFF.

Concerning this clone: Relative to the germline gene, one junction end is altered; a read error may explain this. CDR3 region: CASSLVRQSGELFF. CDR3 sequence (DNA): TGTGCTAGCAGCTTAGTCCGGCAATCTGGGGAGCTGTTTTTT. The chain uses TRBV7-7 and TRBJ2-2, with no clear D. The germline gives CDR1 SSHAT, CDR2 FNYEAQ (reference sequence). The CDR3 spans 14 residues. Together with reference TRBV7-7 and TRBJ2-2, the CDR3 gives the full variable domain: GAGVSQSPRYKVTKRGQDVTLRCDPISSHATLYWYQQALGQGPEFLTYFNYEAQPDKSGLPSDRFSAERPEGSISTLTIQRTEQRDSAMYRCASSLVRQSGELFFGEGSRLTVL.

The DNA for the CDR3 is TGTGCCAGCAGTTACCTCGTGGGAGGGGGAGAGACCCAGTACTTC. Translated: CASSYLVGGGETQYF. This sequence joins TRBV6-6 and TRBJ2-5; the D gene is possibly TRBD2 (7 bases). Deletions cut 2 bases from V and 4 bases from J, with 14 bases between. The germline CDR1 and CDR2 sequences are MNHNY and SVGAGI (reference sequence). This CDR3 spans 15 amino acids.

The genes are TRBV7-3 and TRBJ1-4; no firm D call. Germline V gene lookup returns CDR1 SGHTA and CDR2 FQGTGA. The CDR3 is 15 residues long. V shed 8 bases and J shed 7 bases, with 20 bases lying between them. CDR3 sequence: CASGPQGNIGEKLFF. The CDR3 DNA reads as TGTGCCAGCGGTCCCCAAGGGAACATCGGTGAAAAACTGTTTTTT.

The rearrangement uses TRBV7-9 and TRBJ2-4; D may be TRBD2 (5 bases). V gave up 0 bases and J gave up 1 base, with 13 bases separating them. This CDR3 contains 17 residues. In germline, CDR1 is SEHNR, CDR2 FQNEAQ (reference sequence). The chain's CDR3 is CASSLAETMRAKNIQYF. CDR3 coding DNA: TGTGCCAGCAGCTTAGCGGAGACTATGAGGGCCAAAAACATTCAGTACTTC. Supplemented by reference TRBV7-9 and TRBJ2-4, the full variable domain reads DTGVSQNPRHKITKRGQNVTFRCDPISEHNRLYWYRQTLGQGPEFLTYFQNEAQLEKSRLLSDRFSAERPKGSFSTLEIQRTEQGDSAMYLCASSLAETMRAKNIQYFGAGTRLSVL.

The rearrangement joins TRBV28 to TRBJ2-7; maybe TRBD2 (6 bases). Germline V gene sequence: CDR1 MDHEN, CDR2 SYDVKM. CDR3 size: 13 residues. The V gene lost 6 bases and the J gene lost 9 bases, with 18 bases spanning the gap. CDR3 protein: CASSPGGSIGQYF. The CDR3 coding sequence is TGTGCCAGCAGCCCCGGGGGTTCCATAGGGCAGTACTTC.

The gene calls are TRBV2 and TRBJ2-5; D uncertain. The CDR3 length is 14 residues. Trimming stripped 4 bases from V and 5 bases from J, with 14 bases between. CDR1 and CDR2 from the germline V gene are SNHLY and FYNNEI. The CDR3 sequence: CASSAAIIAETQYF. The DNA of the CDR3 is TGTGCCAGCAGTGCAGCCATAATTGCTGAGACCCAGTACTTC.

The chain is built from TRBV18 and TRBJ2-5; tentative D call: TRBD1 (6 bases). Looked up from germline, CDR1 is KGHSH and CDR2 is LQKENI. The V and J ends lost 8 bases and 5 bases respectively, with 21 bases between them. The CDR3 is made up of 15 amino acids. CDR3 coding DNA: TGTGCCAGCAGGCTCGACAGGTTCGGGGCGGAGACCCAGTACTTC. Encoded protein: CASRLDRFGAETQYF.

This clone occurred a few times. This rearrangement joins TRBV19 to TRBJ1-6, with 11 nucleotides matching TRBD1. V dropped 9 bases and J dropped 7; count of bases not matched to a gene: 2. CDR3 length: 13 amino acids. Germline values: CDR1 LNHDA, CDR2 SQIVND (reference sequence). CDR3 DNA sequence: TGTGCCAGCGGGGACAGGGGGAATTCACCCCTCCACTTT. This translates into CASGDRGNSPLHF.

The chain recombines TRBV4-2 with TRBJ2-2; the D gene is possibly TRBD1 (6 bases). Germline V gene data show CDR1 as LGHNA and CDR2 as YNFKEQ. This CDR3 is built from 16 residues. V was pared by 4 bases and J by 0 bases, with 12 bases between. The CDR3 nucleotides read TGTGCCAGCAGCCGCCGTGGGACACCGAACACCGGGGAGCTGTTTTTT. It codes for CASSRRGTPNTGELFF.

The V and J genes are TRBV5-4 and TRBJ2-1; TRBD2 matches 11 bases. The CDR3 has 15 residues. Germline CDR1 reads SGHNT; CDR2 reads YYREEE (reference sequence). J gave up 5 bases and V 4 bases, and 5 bases lay outside the gene matches. The DNA for the CDR3 is TGTGCCAGCAGCAGGCCGACTAGCGGGAACAATGAGCAGTTCTTC. Its translation: CASSRPTSGNNEQFF.